This note documents a single TCR beta chain sequence. Germline V gives CDR1 ENHRY, CDR2 SYGVKD. V was cut by 0 bases and J by 4 bases, with 3 bases left in between. This CDR3 has 12 amino acids. These data belong to a study of chemoradiotherapy in HPV16-positive cancers. TCRdb's table, derived via immunoSEQ multiplex PCR, lists solely in-frame clones and lacks some. The data show 30,000 to 35,000 clones, about four fifths seen once. The source material was blood, sampled from a patient who underwent chemoradiotherapy. The clonotype was recovered from a human donor with HPV-associated anogenital cancer. The chain carries TRBV10-3 and TRBJ1-1, with D unclear. The CDR3 loop is CAISESFTEAFF. The CDR3 DNA reads as TGTGCCATCAGTGAGTCGTTCACTGAAGCTTTCTTT.